The TCR beta chain under discussion was sequenced for a study of T cells after yellow fever vaccination. Study background: Where fractions had low cell numbers, libraries were prepared from them with the SMART-Seq v4 Ultra Low Input RNA kit.

Per germline, CDR1 SGHDT and CDR2 YYEEEE. The CDR3 is 17 residues long. V lost 3 bases to trimming and J lost 8 bases; unmatched junction nucleotides: 12. TCRdb passed the 5' RACE reads through MiXCR, listing each CDR3 protein once. The sample lists about 220,000 distinct CDR3 sequences, 5.5% to 8.5% occurring once. The TCR originated in a man aged 25 to 45 who received the YFV17D yellow fever vaccine. The gene calls are TRBV5-6 and TRBJ2-3, with 13 bases aligning to TRBD2. Specimen: CD4+ T cells sorted from PBMCs, collected on the day of the yellow fever booster vaccination. CDR3 sequence reads: CASSSTSGRVLAGTQYF. In DNA form, the CDR3 reads TGTGCCAGCAGCTCAACTAGCGGGAGGGTCTTGGCGGGTACGCAGTATTTT.